The rows below give T cell receptor beta chains drawn from one sample of a study of cytomegalovirus exposure and HLA in healthy donors. Only in-frame clones appear in the TCRdb table, and some are missing; sequencing was by immunoSEQ multiplex PCR. The sample has 150,000 to 200,000 clones, approximately 78% seen once; the top ten hold about 1.7%. The sample taken for sequencing was PBMCs. Every receptor here comes from a woman between 18 and 29 years old in good health and CMV-seronegative. Both conserved end residues are part of each CDR3. D genes are given only for firm matches. Some rows have no size entry. The others give once, few or many, or a class for an expanded clone.

clone size | J gene | V gene | D gene | CDR3 DNA | CDR3 protein
- | TRBJ1-1 | TRBV7-6 | - | TGTGCCAGCAGCTTAGACGGGTCCCCGAACACTGAAGCTTTCTTT | CASSLDGSPNTEAFF
- | TRBJ2-1 | TRBV11-3 | TRBD2 | TGTGCCAGCAGCGAGATGGGTAGCGGGACCTACAATGAGCAGTTCTTC | CASSEMGSGTYNEQFF
- | TRBJ2-7 | TRBV7-6 | - | TGTGCCAGCAGCTTAGCGCGAGCGGGCGCCTACGAGCAGTACTTC | CASSLARAGAYEQYF
- | TRBJ1-1 | TRBV7-9 | - | TGTGCCAGCAGCCCCACGGGAGACCAAGCTTTCTTT | CASSPTGDQAFF
few | TRBJ1-4 | TRBV2 | - | TGTGCCAGCATCCCCGGGGGGTGGGCTGAAAAACTGTTTTTT | CASIPGGWAEKLFF
- | TRBJ2-7 | TRBV7-2 | TRBD2 | TGTGCCAGCAGCCAGGGACTAGCGGGACGCGAGCAGTACTTC | CASSQGLAGREQYF
- | TRBJ2-1 | TRBV4-1 | - | TGCGCCAGCAGCCAAGATCGATTGAGCGTCGATGAGCAGTTCTTC | CASSQDRLSVDEQFF
- | TRBJ2-1 | TRBV7-9 | TRBD2 | TGTGCCAGCAGCCTAGCGGGAGCCCTGTACAATGAGCAGTTCTTC | CASSLAGALYNEQFF
- | TRBJ2-7 | TRBV18 | - | TGTGCCAGCTCACCTGCTATTGTTAGGTTCGGACAGAATGTCTACGAGCAGTACTTC | CASSPAIVRFGQNVYEQYF
- | TRBJ1-2 | TRBV19 | TRBD1 | TGTGCCAGTAGCCTGCCAGGGGGTTCTGACTATGGCTACACCTTC | CASSLPGGSDYGYTF
- | TRBJ2-3 | TRBV2 | TRBD2 | TGTGCCAGCGGGCGAGGGCGGGAGGAGACAGATACGCAGTATTTT | CASGRGREETDTQYF
- | TRBJ2-2 | TRBV4-3 | - | TGCGCCAGCAGCCCCCACATGGAGTACACCGGAGAGCTGTTTTTT | CASSPHMEYTGELFF
- | TRBJ1-2 | TRBV27 | TRBD1 | TGTGCCAGCACCCCCCAGGGGGCGGGCTATGGCTACACCTTC | CASTPQGAGYGYTF
many | TRBJ1-3 | TRBV6-1 | - | TGTGCCAGCATCTACAGACCCAAAAACACCATATATTTT | CASIYRPKNTIYF
few | TRBJ1-1 | TRBV5-4 | - | TGTGCCAGCAGCTTCGGGGGGCTCACTGAAGCTTTCTTT | CASSFGGLTEAFF
once | TRBJ1-2 | TRBV30 | - | TGTGCCTGGAGTCCCGGAGGGGGCTACACCTTC | CAWSPGGGYTF
few | TRBJ2-1 | TRBV7-9 | TRBD2 | TGTGCCAGCAGCTTAGCGCGGGAGGCCGACAATGAGCAGTTCTTC | CASSLAREADNEQFF
- | TRBJ1-2 | TRBV28 | TRBD1 | TGTGCCAGCAGTTCCCAGGGGGTTCAAGGCTACACCTTC | CASSSQGVQGYTF
- | TRBJ1-2 | TRBV7-9 | - | TGTTCCAGCAGCTTAGTGACAGGTTATAGAGGCTATGGCTACACCTTC | CSSSLVTGYRGYGYTF
- | TRBJ1-4 | TRBV4-1 | TRBD1 | TGCGCCAGCAGACTTGCAGGGGGCGGGGAAAAACTGTTTTTT | CASRLAGGGEKLFF
- | TRBJ2-1 | TRBV6-5 | TRBD2 | TGTGCCAGCAGCAAACTAGCGGGGGTTAATGAGCAGTTCTTC | CASSKLAGVNEQFF
- | TRBJ2-5 | TRBV18 | TRBD1 | TGTGCCAGCTCACAACAGGGGGCTGGGGAGACCCAGTACTTC | CASSQQGAGETQYF
- | TRBJ2-1 | TRBV4-1 | - | TGCGCCAGCAGCCAAGATCCCTCCCCGGGTGCCTCCTACAATGAGCAGTTCTTC | CASSQDPSPGASYNEQFF
few | TRBJ2-3 | TRBV30 | - | TGTGCCTGGAGTGTACTAAGCGGACTCTCTACTAGCACAGATACGCAGTATTTT | CAWSVLSGLSTSTDTQYF
- | TRBJ2-3 | TRBV7-9 | TRBD2 | TGTGCCAGCAGCTTAGCTAGCGGGAGGCGCACAGATACGCAGTATTTT | CASSLASGRRTDTQYF
- | TRBJ2-2 | TRBV2 | TRBD2 | TGTGCCAGCAGATCTTTCCCCCCGGGACTAGCGGAGGGGGGCACCGGGGAGCTGTTTTTT | CASRSFPPGLAEGGTGELFF
- | TRBJ2-1 | TRBV7-6 | TRBD1 | TGTGCCAGCAGCTTAACGACCGAGGGGGCTGAGCAGTTCTTC | CASSLTTEGAEQFF
- | TRBJ1-2 | TRBV19 | - | TGTGCCAGTACCCCCGGGGGGACATCCTATGGCTACACCTTC | CASTPGGTSYGYTF
- | TRBJ1-5 | TRBV19 | - | TGTGCCAGTAGTACCGAAGTCAGGAGGGGATATAGCAATCAGCCCCAGCATTTT | CASSTEVRRGYSNQPQHF
- | TRBJ1-2 | TRBV4-3 | - | TGCGCCAGCAGCCAAGTCGAGCACTATGGCTACACCTTC | CASSQVEHYGYTF
few | TRBJ2-5 | TRBV29-1 | - | TGCAGCGTTGATAGCAGCGGACAAGAGACCCAGTACTTC | CSVDSSGQETQYF
- | TRBJ2-2 | TRBV11-2 | - | TGTGCCAGCAGCTTAGAGCGGTCCGGGGAGCTGTTTTTT | CASSLERSGELFF